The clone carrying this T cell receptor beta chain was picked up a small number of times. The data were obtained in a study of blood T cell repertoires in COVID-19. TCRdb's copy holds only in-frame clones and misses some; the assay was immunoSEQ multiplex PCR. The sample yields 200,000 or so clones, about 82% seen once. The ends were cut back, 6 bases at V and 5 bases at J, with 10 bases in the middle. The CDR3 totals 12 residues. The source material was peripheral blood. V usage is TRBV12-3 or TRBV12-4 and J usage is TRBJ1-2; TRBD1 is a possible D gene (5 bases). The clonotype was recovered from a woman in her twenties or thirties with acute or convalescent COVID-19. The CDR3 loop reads CASRGADYGYTF. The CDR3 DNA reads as TGTGCCAGCAGAGGGGCAGATTATGGCTACACCTTC.